These 2 T cell receptor beta chains were sequenced from one sample in a study of shared clonotypes between healthy human individuals. The assay was immunoSEQ multiplex PCR, and TCRdb's table has in-frame clones only and misses some. Among approximately 1.1 million clones, around 82% were seen once, and the ten largest hold approximately 0.52%. Sequencing was done on a sample of memory CD4+ T cells from PBMCs. The subset is: CD45RA-negative fraction. The source of these receptors is a man younger than 35 in good health. Some clones in this sample may be carry-over from other donors' samples.

This clone was recorded once. The V and J genes are TRBV6-1 and TRBJ2-7, with D unresolved. The CDR3 sequence is 13 residues long. Per germline, CDR1 MNHNS and CDR2 SASEGT. The V gene lost 3 bases and the J gene lost 4 bases, with 10 bases spanning the gap. DNA of the CDR3: TGTGCCAGCAGTGAGATGGGTCGGTACGAGCAGTACTTC. Amino acid sequence: CASSEMGRYEQYF.

The chain joins TRBV10-3 to TRBJ2-7; D possibly uses TRBD1 or TRBD2 (6 bases each). The CDR3 sequence is 14 residues long. V gave up 6 bases and J gave up 5 bases, with 17 bases separating them. Per the germline V gene, CDR1 is ENHRY and CDR2 is SYGVKD. This CDR3 reads CAIRPSGAAHEQYF. The CDR3 DNA is TGTGCCATCAGGCCCTCGGGGGCTGCCCACGAGCAGTACTTC.